This paragraph reports one TCR beta chain. Deletions cut 7 bases from V and 5 bases from J, with 21 bases between. The CDR3 has 15 residues. The sample originates from a study of patients and donors after allogeneic stem cell transplantation. From the RT-PCR reads, TCRdb called clonotypes with MiXCR, one entry per CDR3 protein. The sample carries about 410,000 distinct CDR3 sequences, around 15% recorded once. The V gene is TRBV12-3 or TRBV12-4, the J gene TRBJ2-7, with a possible D match to TRBD1 (6 bases). The sequence came from a human donor who was either an allogeneic HSCT recipient or a stem cell or donor lymphocyte infusion donor (not recorded which). It is not recorded whose cells these are; they may come from a transplant donor. Sequenced input: blood, either unsorted or a sorted T cell fraction (not recorded which). Here the CDR3 DNA reads TGTGCCAGCACTAAACTAGGGACAATACCCCACGAGCAGTACTTC. Amino acids: CASTKLGTIPHEQYF.